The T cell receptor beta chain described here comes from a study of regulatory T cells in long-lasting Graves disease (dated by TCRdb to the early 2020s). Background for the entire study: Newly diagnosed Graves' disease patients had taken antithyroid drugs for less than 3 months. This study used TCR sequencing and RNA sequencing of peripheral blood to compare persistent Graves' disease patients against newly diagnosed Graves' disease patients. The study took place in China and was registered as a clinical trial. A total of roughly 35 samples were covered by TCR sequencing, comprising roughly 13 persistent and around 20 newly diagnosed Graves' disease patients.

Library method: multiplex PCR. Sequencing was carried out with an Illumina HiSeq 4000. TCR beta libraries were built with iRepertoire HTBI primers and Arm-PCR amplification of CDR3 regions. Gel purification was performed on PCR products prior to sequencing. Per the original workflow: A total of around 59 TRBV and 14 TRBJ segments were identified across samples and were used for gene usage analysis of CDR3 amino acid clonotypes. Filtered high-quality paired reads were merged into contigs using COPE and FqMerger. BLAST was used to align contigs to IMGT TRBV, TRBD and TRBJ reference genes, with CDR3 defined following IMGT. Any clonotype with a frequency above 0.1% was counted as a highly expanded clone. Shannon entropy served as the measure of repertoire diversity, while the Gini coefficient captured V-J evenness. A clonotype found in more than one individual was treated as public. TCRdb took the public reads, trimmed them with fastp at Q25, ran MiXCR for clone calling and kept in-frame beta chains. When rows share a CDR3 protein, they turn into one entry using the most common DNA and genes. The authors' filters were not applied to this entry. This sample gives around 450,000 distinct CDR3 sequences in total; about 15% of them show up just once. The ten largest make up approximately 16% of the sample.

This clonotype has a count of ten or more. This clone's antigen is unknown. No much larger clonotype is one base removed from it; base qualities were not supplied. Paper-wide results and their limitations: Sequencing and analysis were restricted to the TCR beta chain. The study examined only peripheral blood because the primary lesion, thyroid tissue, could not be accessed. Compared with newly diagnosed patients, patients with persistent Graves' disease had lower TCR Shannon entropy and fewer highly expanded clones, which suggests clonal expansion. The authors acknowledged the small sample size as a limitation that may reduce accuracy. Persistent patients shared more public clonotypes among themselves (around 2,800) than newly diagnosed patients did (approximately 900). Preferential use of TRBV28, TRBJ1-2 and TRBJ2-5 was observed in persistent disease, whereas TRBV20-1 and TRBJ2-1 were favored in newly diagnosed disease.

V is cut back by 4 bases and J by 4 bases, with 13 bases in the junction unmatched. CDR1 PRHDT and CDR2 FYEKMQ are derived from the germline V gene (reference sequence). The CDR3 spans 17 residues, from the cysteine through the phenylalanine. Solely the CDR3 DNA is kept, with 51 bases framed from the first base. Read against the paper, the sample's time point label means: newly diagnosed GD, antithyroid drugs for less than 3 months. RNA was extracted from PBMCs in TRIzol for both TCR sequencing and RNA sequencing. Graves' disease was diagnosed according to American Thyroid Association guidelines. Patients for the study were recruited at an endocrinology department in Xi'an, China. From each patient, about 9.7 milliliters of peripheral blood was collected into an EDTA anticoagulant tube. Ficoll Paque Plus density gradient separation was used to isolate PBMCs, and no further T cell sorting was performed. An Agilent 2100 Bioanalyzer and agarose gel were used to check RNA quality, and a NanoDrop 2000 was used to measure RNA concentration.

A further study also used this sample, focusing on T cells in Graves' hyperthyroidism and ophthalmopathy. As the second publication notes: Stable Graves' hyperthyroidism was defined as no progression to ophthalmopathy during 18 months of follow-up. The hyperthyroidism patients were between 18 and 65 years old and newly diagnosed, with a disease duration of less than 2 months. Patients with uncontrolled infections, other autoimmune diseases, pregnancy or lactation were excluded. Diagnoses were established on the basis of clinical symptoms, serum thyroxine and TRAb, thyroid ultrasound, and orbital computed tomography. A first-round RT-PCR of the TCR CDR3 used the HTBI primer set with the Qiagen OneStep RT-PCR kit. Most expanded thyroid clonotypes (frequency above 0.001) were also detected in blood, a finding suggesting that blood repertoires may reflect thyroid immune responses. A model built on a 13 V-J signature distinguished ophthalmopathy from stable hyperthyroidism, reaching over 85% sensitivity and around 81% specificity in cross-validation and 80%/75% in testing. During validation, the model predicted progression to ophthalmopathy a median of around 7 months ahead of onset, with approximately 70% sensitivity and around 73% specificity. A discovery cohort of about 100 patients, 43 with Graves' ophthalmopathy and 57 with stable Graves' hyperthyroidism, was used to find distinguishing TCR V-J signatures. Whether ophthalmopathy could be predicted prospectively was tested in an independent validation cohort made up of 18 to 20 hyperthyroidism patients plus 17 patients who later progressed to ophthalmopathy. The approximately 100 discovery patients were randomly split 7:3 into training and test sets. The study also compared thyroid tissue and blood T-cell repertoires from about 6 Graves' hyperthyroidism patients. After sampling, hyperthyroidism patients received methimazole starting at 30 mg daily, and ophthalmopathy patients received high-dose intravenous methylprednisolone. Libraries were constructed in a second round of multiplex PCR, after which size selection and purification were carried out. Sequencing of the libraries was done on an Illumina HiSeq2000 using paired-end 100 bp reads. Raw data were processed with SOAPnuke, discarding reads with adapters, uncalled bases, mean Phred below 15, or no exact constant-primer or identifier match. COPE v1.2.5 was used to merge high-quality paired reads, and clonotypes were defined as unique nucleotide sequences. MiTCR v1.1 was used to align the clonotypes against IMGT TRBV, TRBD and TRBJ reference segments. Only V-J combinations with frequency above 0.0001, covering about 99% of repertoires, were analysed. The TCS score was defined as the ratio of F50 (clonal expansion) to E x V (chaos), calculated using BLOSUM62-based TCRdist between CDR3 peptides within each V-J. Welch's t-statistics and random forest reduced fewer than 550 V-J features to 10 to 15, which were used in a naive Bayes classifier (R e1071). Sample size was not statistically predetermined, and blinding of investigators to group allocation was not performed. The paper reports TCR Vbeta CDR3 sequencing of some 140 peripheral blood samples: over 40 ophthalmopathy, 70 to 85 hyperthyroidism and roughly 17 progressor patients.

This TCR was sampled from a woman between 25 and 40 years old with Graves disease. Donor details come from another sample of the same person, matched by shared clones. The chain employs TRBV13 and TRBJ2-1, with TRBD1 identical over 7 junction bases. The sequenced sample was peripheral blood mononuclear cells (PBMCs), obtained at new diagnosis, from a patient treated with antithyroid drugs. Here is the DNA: TGTGCCAGCAGCTCCACTCGACAGGGAGCAGGTTACAATGAGCAGTTCTTC. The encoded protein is CASSSTRQGAGYNEQFF.